This T cell receptor beta chain was sequenced during a study of blood T cells in healthy people across ages. A second roughly 6 to 12 cycle PCR used barcoded and J-beta primers. TCRdb processed the 5' RACE reads anew with MiXCR; each CDR3 protein has one entry. The sample yields more than 900,000 distinct CDR3 sequences, 20% to 25% seen once. CDR3 length equals 15 residues. Germline V CDR1 and CDR2: MDHEN, SYDVKM. The V and J ends lost 5 bases and 3 bases, in that order; junction bases with no gene match: 5. The same data also contributed to another study, on T cells of mothers and their children.

The chain couples TRBV28 to TRBJ1-1; 11 nucleotides line up with TRBD1. The sequence was obtained from a girl aged 2 to 9 in good health. The material sequenced was blood. As DNA, the CDR3 is TGTGCCAGCAGTCCTTCGGGACAGGGGGACACTGAAGCTTTCTTT. It translates to CASSPSGQGDTEAFF.